This TCR beta chain comes out of a study of T cell repertoires in cytomegalovirus infection. Across the study: In the study, CMV epitopes included recently identified HLA-C-restricted and well-studied HLA-B-restricted ones. In public TCR beta signatures, there were indications of both CMV infection and matching HLA type.

With regard to this clonotype: Antigen unknown.

General observations from the study: Frequencies of public TCR beta families were cumulated, and this identified carriers of CMV plus the relevant HLA. The ex vivo response was dominated by HLA-C-restricted CMV-specific TCR beta clonotypes.

TCRdb ran MiXCR on the reads and lists one entry per CDR3 protein. The table lists approximately 110,000 distinct CDR3 sequences, about 31% of them singletons. There are 14 residues in the CDR3. V was shortened by 7 bases and J by 2 bases, with 14 bases between the two germline ends. In germline, CDR1 is MNHEY, CDR2 SVGEGT. The sequencing here drew on CD8+ T cells from cultured PBMCs, taken from culture after CMV antigen stimulation. This sequence originates from a human donor in good health (CMV status not recorded). Some clones in this sample may be carry-over from other donors' samples. The rearrangement uses TRBV6-2 or TRBV6-3 and TRBJ2-5, with no clear D. CDR3 nucleotide sequence: TGTGCCAGCACCCCTCTGGTCGGGCAAGAGACCCAGTACTTC. Translated: CASTPLVGQETQYF.